The 28 T cell receptor beta chains below were found in one sample sequenced in a study of CD8 T cells in Susac syndrome. Reverse transcription of roughly 0.5 to 1 ug RNA was carried out with random hexamers. From the immunoSEQ multiplex PCR reads, TCRdb called clonotypes with MiXCR, one entry per CDR3 protein. The sample shows a few hundred thousand distinct CDR3 sequences, roughly 94% of them seen only once. The sample consisted of CD4+ T cells from PBMCs. These TCRs come from a human donor with multiple sclerosis.

This chain uses TRBV6-2 or TRBV6-3 with TRBJ2-3; 11 bases fit TRBD2. CDR3 length: 18 amino acids. V lost 2 bases, J lost 5 bases, and 12 bases stayed unmatched. Per the germline V gene, CDR1 is MNHEY and CDR2 is SVGEGT. CDR3 loop: CASSYLATSGSRRDTQYF. The CDR3 nucleotides read TGTGCCAGCAGTTACCTAGCCACTAGCGGGAGTCGGAGAGATACGCAGTATTTT.

The chain has TRBV4-1 and TRBJ2-1, with 8 bases matching TRBD2. CDR1 is MGHRA, CDR2 YSYEKL, per germline. Trimming cost V 1 base and J 5 bases; bases outside gene matches: 10. CDR3 length: 17 amino acids. CDR3 in DNA: TGCGCCAGCAGCCAAGGTCGCGCGGGAGGAGGTGACAATGAGCAGTTCTTC. Protein: CASSQGRAGGGDNEQFF.

The chain joins TRBV29-1 to TRBJ2-1; D call uncertain. The germline V gene has CDR1 SQVTM and CDR2 ANQGSEA. The germline V and J ends were trimmed by 2 bases and 5 bases, with 4 bases remaining between them. The CDR3 has 11 amino acids. CDR3 DNA sequence: TGCAGCGTTGAACCGAACAATGAGCAGTTCTTC. Translated: CSVEPNNEQFF.

The genes are TRBV11-2 and TRBJ2-6, with TRBD2 identical over 11 bases. The CDR3 covers 20 residues. The germline gives CDR1 SGHAT, CDR2 FQNNGV. With V trimmed by 5 bases and J by 0 bases, 12 bases remained unmatched. The CDR3 DNA sequence: TGTGCCAGCAGCACCAATAGCGGGGGGGCCAGTCCCTCTGGGGCCAACGTCCTGACTTTC. This translates into CASSTNSGGASPSGANVLTF.

The chain is built from TRBV12-3 or TRBV12-4 and TRBJ1-4; 7 bases match TRBD1. CDR3 length equals 14 residues. After removal of 6 bases from V and 4 bases from J, the junction contained 5 bases not matched to a gene. In DNA form, the CDR3 reads TGTGCCAGCAGCGAAAACAGGGGTAATGAAAAACTGTTTTTT. It encodes CASSENRGNEKLFF.

The genes are TRBV10-2 and TRBJ2-1; D is unclear. The germline V gene encodes CDR1 WSHSY and CDR2 SAAADI. V lost 7 bases, J lost 2 bases, and 12 bases lay in between. CDR3 length: 14 residues. This chain's CDR3 is CASKVLATYNEQFF. The CDR3 coding sequence is TGCGCCAGCAAAGTGCTGGCAACCTACAATGAGCAGTTCTTC.

The chain carries TRBV5-4 and TRBJ1-4; a weak D match, TRBD1 (6 bases). The CDR3 has 14 residues. Germline V lookup: CDR1 SGHNT, CDR2 YYREEE (reference sequence). V was pared by 4 bases and J by 2 bases, with 9 bases between. The CDR3 bases are TGTGCCAGCAGCCTGCAGGGGACTAATGAAAAACTGTTTTTT. The encoded protein is CASSLQGTNEKLFF.

The J gene is TRBJ2-3, the V gene TRBV11-1; perhaps TRBD1 as D (5 bases). The germline V gene has CDR1 SGHAT and CDR2 FQDESV (reference sequence). V gave up 5 bases and J gave up 0 bases, with 12 bases separating them. The CDR3 has 15 amino acids. CDR3 DNA: TGTGCCAGCAGCAACAGGATTACTAGCACAGATACGCAGTATTTT. Residues: CASSNRITSTDTQYF.

This chain links TRBV10-1 with TRBJ2-1, with 8 bases that match TRBD1. The J segment lost 3 bases and the V segment lost 7 bases, leaving 11 bases of the junction unmatched. This CDR3 contains 16 residues. Germline CDR1 and CDR2: WNHNN and SYGVQD (reference sequence). The CDR3 coding sequence is TGCGCCAGCATAAGATACAGGGGGTACTTCTACAATGAGCAGTTCTTC. It codes for CASIRYRGYFYNEQFF.

This chain uses TRBV20-1 with TRBJ2-7; 8 nucleotides line up with TRBD1. The CDR3 runs to 11 residues. Germline V gene lookup returns CDR1 DFQATT and CDR2 SNEGSKA (reference sequence). V trimming: 3 bases; J trimming: 7 bases; junction bases outside the gene matches: 2. This chain's CDR3 is CSARHRGEQYF. The CDR3, as DNA: TGCAGTGCTAGGCACAGGGGGGAGCAGTACTTC.

The J gene is TRBJ1-4, the V gene TRBV5-1; TRBD1 agrees at 8 bases. This CDR3 has 15 residues. Trimming at V came to 5 bases and at J to 7 bases, leaving 10 bases not matched to a gene. Germline V gives CDR1 SGHRS, CDR2 YFSETQ. CDR3 DNA sequence: TGCGCCAGCAGGTTGACGGGACAGGAAGGTGAAAAACTGTTTTTT. It translates to CASRLTGQEGEKLFF.

The chain combines TRBV15 with TRBJ1-6; possible D gene TRBD1, 5 bases. Germline CDR1 reads LNHNV; CDR2 reads YYDKDF (reference sequence). V shed 0 bases and J shed 10 bases, with 10 bases lying between them. The CDR3 contains 14 residues. In DNA, the CDR3 is TGTGCCACCAGCAGAGATACGGGGGAATCACCCCTCCACTTT. It specifies CATSRDTGESPLHF.

The gene calls are TRBV7-2 and TRBJ2-1, with 12 bases aligning to TRBD2. The V and J ends lost 1 base and 10 bases, in that order; junction bases with no gene match: 5. The CDR3 covers 15 residues. Germline assignment: CDR1 SGHTA and CDR2 FQGNSA. The CDR3 here is CASSLDLAGGWEQFF. Here the CDR3 DNA reads TGTGCCAGCAGCTTAGATCTAGCGGGGGGGTGGGAGCAGTTCTTC.

This clonotype was counted once. This chain joins TRBV7-8 and TRBJ2-5, with a possible D match to TRBD2 (7 bases). Trimming stripped 2 bases from V and 4 bases from J, with 23 bases between. The CDR3 spans 18 residues. Germline CDR1 reads SGHVS; CDR2 reads FQNEAQ. The chain's CDR3 is CASSLFRLAWEGGETQYF. The CDR3 DNA sequence: TGTGCCAGCAGCTTATTCCGACTAGCTTGGGAGGGGGGAGAGACCCAGTACTTC.

The V and J genes are TRBV5-1 and TRBJ2-2; D remains ambiguous. Germline V gene data show CDR1 as SGHRS and CDR2 as YFSETQ. V was trimmed by 0 bases and J by 0 bases, leaving 6 bases between them. The CDR3 loop spans 15 amino acids. CDR3 in amino acids: CASSLGVPNTGELFF. CDR3 coding DNA: TGCGCCAGCAGCTTGGGCGTTCCGAACACCGGGGAGCTGTTTTTT.

V gene TRBV6-2 or TRBV6-3 combines with J gene TRBJ2-6; D possibly corresponds to TRBD2 (6 bases). The germline V gene has CDR1 MNHEY and CDR2 SVGEGT. Trimming took 6 bases from V and 2 from J, leaving 11 bases between them. The CDR3 sequence is 15 residues long. CDR3 nucleotides: TGTGCCAGCAGGGGGGGTGAGGCTGGGGCCAACGTCCTGACTTTC. Translation gives CASRGGEAGANVLTF.

This chain links TRBV6-2 or TRBV6-3 with TRBJ1-1, with 8 bases fitting TRBD1. Germline assignment: CDR1 MNHEY and CDR2 SVGEGT. V trimming: 5 bases; J trimming: 0 bases; junction bases outside the gene matches: 5. The CDR3 is 15 residues long. CDR3 nucleotide sequence: TGTGCCAGCAGTCCGACAGGGGCGTTGAACACTGAAGCTTTCTTT. Protein: CASSPTGALNTEAFF.

The CDR3 loop reads CASSVLAGALETQYF. CDR3 nucleotides: TGTGCCAGCAGCGTCCTAGCGGGGGCCCTAGAGACCCAGTACTTC. The chain couples TRBV28 to TRBJ2-5, with 10 bases aligning to TRBD2. Looked up from germline, CDR1 is MDHEN and CDR2 is SYDVKM. The CDR3 covers 15 residues. J was trimmed by 4 bases and V by 6 bases; bases with no gene match: 8.

The chain couples TRBV6-6 to TRBJ1-2, with D maybe TRBD1 (5 bases). The germline CDR1 and CDR2 sequences are MNHNY and SVGAGI (reference sequence). This CDR3 comprises 16 residues. V was pared by 6 bases and J by 4 bases, with 21 bases between. CDR3 DNA sequence: TGTGCCAGCAGATTACCCCGGGACGGTAGTTTCTATGGCTACACCTTC. It encodes CASRLPRDGSFYGYTF.

The V and J genes are TRBV5-1 and TRBJ1-2; D ambiguous. The V and J ends lost 0 bases and 7 bases respectively, with 19 bases between them. The CDR3 totals 16 residues. Germline V gene data show CDR1 as SGHRS and CDR2 as YFSETQ. The CDR3 bases are TGCGCCAGCAGCTTGGCCATAGGGAACTTGCTGTCTGGCTACACCTTC. It codes for CASSLAIGNLLSGYTF.

The J gene is TRBJ1-5, the V gene TRBV10-3; D gene unclear. This CDR3 has 15 residues. V lost 1 base and J 1 base, leaving 8 bases between the germline ends. Germline assignment: CDR1 ENHRY and CDR2 SYGVKD. The CDR3 is CAISELDRSNQPQHF. DNA of the CDR3: TGTGCCATCAGTGAGTTGGACCGAAGCAATCAGCCCCAGCATTTT.

This chain uses TRBV20-1 with TRBJ2-5; weak D call: TRBD2 (5 bases). The germline gives CDR1 DFQATT, CDR2 SNEGSKA (reference sequence). Deletions cut 5 bases from V and 5 bases from J, with 21 bases between. The CDR3 runs to 15 residues. For the CDR3, the DNA is TGCAGTGCTCCGCCGGGATCCCTCAGTACGGAGACCCAGTACTTC. Its protein is CSAPPGSLSTETQYF.

This rearrangement joins TRBV28 to TRBJ1-5; D gene uncertain. There are 12 residues in the CDR3. Looked up from germline, CDR1 is MDHEN and CDR2 is SYDVKM. The V end was cut by 6 bases, the J end by 6 bases, with 9 bases between. The CDR3 DNA reads as TGTGCCAGCAGCAGAGAGGGTCAGCCCCAGCATTTT. Protein sequence: CASSREGQPQHF.

The V and J genes are TRBV27 and TRBJ1-6; 7 bases map to TRBD1. The V gene end was trimmed by 6 bases and the J gene end by 7 bases; junction bases not matched to a gene: 12. The CDR3 is made up of 16 amino acids. Germline V gene data show CDR1 as MNHEY and CDR2 as SMNVEV (reference sequence). For the CDR3, the DNA is TGTGCCAGCAGGCCTACGGACAGGCGGCGAAATTCACCCCTCCACTTT. Its translation: CASRPTDRRRNSPLHF.

The chain carries TRBV20-1 and TRBJ2-5, with D hard to call. CDR3 length: 13 amino acids. Germline loops: CDR1 DFQATT, CDR2 SNEGSKA (reference sequence). V lost 6 bases and J lost 2, with 13 bases in between. CDR3 protein: CSADRGRQETQYF. The CDR3, as DNA: TGCAGTGCCGACCGCGGCAGGCAAGAGACCCAGTACTTC.

The rearrangement uses TRBV6-5 and TRBJ2-5, with D possibly TRBD2 on 5 matching bases. Germline CDR1 MNHEY, CDR2 SVGAGI. V gave up 4 bases and J gave up 1 base, with 13 bases separating them. The CDR3 loop spans 15 amino acids. CDR3 protein: CASSSQSGSQETQYF. The CDR3, as DNA: TGTGCCAGCAGTTCCCAATCGGGGAGCCAAGAGACCCAGTACTTC.

This clonotype was counted a single time. The chain employs TRBV6-5 and TRBJ2-4; 8 bases match TRBD2. Trimming at V came to 2 bases and at J to 2 bases, leaving 5 bases not matched to a gene. This CDR3 is 16 amino acids long. Germline lookup yields CDR1 MNHEY and CDR2 SVGAGI. As DNA, the CDR3 is TGTGCCAGCAGTTACGAGGGACTAGGGACCAAAAACATTCAGTACTTC. As protein: CASSYEGLGTKNIQYF.

The rearrangement links TRBV30 to TRBJ2-1; TRBD1 might be the D (5 bases). The germline CDR1 and CDR2 sequences are GTSNPN and SVGIG (reference sequence). The CDR3 has 15 residues. The ends were cut back, 0 bases at V and 6 bases at J, with 15 bases in the middle. DNA for the CDR3: TGTGCCTGGAGTGTACCAGGGCGCCGGTCCAATGAGCAGTTCTTC. Its protein product is CAWSVPGRRSNEQFF.